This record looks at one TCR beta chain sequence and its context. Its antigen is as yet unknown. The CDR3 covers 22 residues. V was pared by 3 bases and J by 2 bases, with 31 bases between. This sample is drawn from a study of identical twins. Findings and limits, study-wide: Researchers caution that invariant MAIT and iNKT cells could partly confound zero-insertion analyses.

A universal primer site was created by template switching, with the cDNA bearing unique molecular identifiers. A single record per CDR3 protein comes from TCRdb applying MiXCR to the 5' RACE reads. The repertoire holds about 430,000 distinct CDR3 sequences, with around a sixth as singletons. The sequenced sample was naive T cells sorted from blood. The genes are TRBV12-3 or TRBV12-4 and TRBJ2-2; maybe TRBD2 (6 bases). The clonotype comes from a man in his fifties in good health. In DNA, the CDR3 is TGTGCCAGCAGTTTCATTTTCATAAAACCGGGACTCCCTTTACATAACACCGGGGAGCTGTTTTTT. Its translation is CASSFIFIKPGLPLHNTGELFF.